Presented here are 20 T cell receptor beta chains from one specimen sequenced in a study of glioma-infiltrating T cells. The iRepertoire nested amplicon-rescue multiplex PCR amplified TCR alpha and beta CDR3s from RNA. TCRdb redid the calling of the multiplex PCR reads with MiXCR, one entry per CDR3 protein. The sample consists of 300,000 to 400,000 distinct CDR3 sequences, 41% of them appearing once. Sequenced input: glioma tissue, nonneoplastic brain tissue, or PBMCs (not recorded which). The receptors originated from a human donor with low-grade glioma or glioblastoma, undergoing nonglioma brain surgery, or in good health (not recorded which).

Concerning this clonotype: One junction end does not reproduce the germline sequence, and a read error may be involved. This sequence joins TRBV7-2 and TRBJ2-5; D is unresolved. The CDR3 spans 13 residues. Per germline, CDR1 SGHTA and CDR2 FQGNSA. DNA of the CDR3: TGTGCCAGCGGCTTAGCCCGAAAAGAGACCCAGTACTTC. Its translation: CASGLARKETQYF.

CDR3 sequence (DNA): TGCAGTGCTAGAGACCCGGGCAGGCGGGTCGGGGAGCTGTTTTTT. It specifies CSARDPGRRVGELFF. V is TRBV20-1 and J is TRBJ2-2, with a weak D call TRBD2 (5 bases). Germline CDR1 DFQATT, CDR2 SNEGSKA (reference sequence). Trimming removed 0 bases from V and 7 bases from J, with 15 bases in between. The CDR3 extends over 15 amino acids.

In this sample, this clonotype turned up many times. This chain uses TRBV28 with TRBJ2-3; perhaps TRBD1 as D (6 bases). CDR1 and CDR2 from the germline V gene are MDHEN and SYDVKM. The V end lost 7 bases, the J end lost 6 bases, and 17 bases lay between the germline ends. The CDR3 loop spans 14 amino acids. The CDR3 protein is CASTFTGSVDTQYF. The CDR3 region has the DNA TGTGCCAGCACCTTTACAGGGTCGGTGGATACGCAGTATTTT.

This clonotype was found a few times. The chain uses TRBV7-9 and TRBJ2-7; 10 bases match TRBD2. V was pared by 4 bases and J by 6 bases, with 6 bases of the junction left unmatched. The CDR3 contains 14 residues. Per germline, CDR1 SEHNR and CDR2 FQNEAQ (reference sequence). In DNA, the CDR3 is TGTGCCAGCAGCTCCGGACTAGCGGTTAGCGAGCAGTACTTC. The encoded protein is CASSSGLAVSEQYF.

The chain employs TRBV12-3 or TRBV12-4 and TRBJ2-3, with 8 bases lining up with TRBD2. The CDR3 sequence is 16 residues long. The V gene end was trimmed by 6 bases and the J gene end by 2 bases; junction bases not matched to a gene: 10. Here the CDR3 reads CASSHPGSGITDTQYF. The DNA for the CDR3 is TGTGCCAGCAGCCACCCCGGTAGCGGGATCACAGATACGCAGTATTTT.

J is TRBJ1-5 and V is TRBV12-3 or TRBV12-4; 8 nucleotides agree with TRBD1. CDR3 length equals 15 residues. V trimming: 11 bases; J trimming: 5 bases; junction bases outside the gene matches: 14. This CDR3 reads CASRQGATTDQPQHF. In nucleotides, the CDR3 is TGTGCCTCTCGGCAGGGGGCTACGACGGATCAGCCCCAGCATTTT.

This clonotype was counted many times. The rearrangement joins TRBV6-2 or TRBV6-3 to TRBJ2-1; 9 bases are a match to TRBD2. The CDR3 totals 15 residues. The germline gives CDR1 MNHEY, CDR2 SVGEGT. The V segment lost 4 bases and the J segment 4 bases; nucleotides outside the gene matches: 5. CDR3 DNA sequence: TGTGCCAGCAGTTCGAGCGGGAGGTGGTACAATGAGCAGTTCTTC. Amino acid sequence: CASSSSGRWYNEQFF.

As regards this clonotype: The junction departs from the called germline gene at one end, perhaps through a read error. This chain uses TRBV27 with TRBJ2-3; weak D call: TRBD2 (5 bases). Germline V CDR1 and CDR2: MNHEY, SMNVEV (reference sequence). The CDR3 sequence is 15 residues long. The chain's CDR3 is CASTLILAGVDTQYF. The CDR3 DNA is TGTGCCAGCACTTTAATCCTAGCCGGAGTAGATACGCAGTATTTT.

The genes are TRBV20-1 and TRBJ2-5; the D is unclear. CDR3 length: 13 residues. Germline CDR1 and CDR2: DFQATT and SNEGSKA (reference sequence). V was trimmed by 0 bases and J by 1 base, leaving 6 bases between them. CDR3 in amino acids: CSARDVGQETQYF. CDR3 in DNA: TGCAGTGCTAGAGATGTTGGCCAAGAGACCCAGTACTTC.

This clonotype has a handful of counts. The chain combines TRBV7-2 with TRBJ2-3, with TRBD1 as a possible D gene (5 bases). Trimming took off 5 bases at V and 6 bases at J, with 15 bases between the two ends. Germline V gene data show CDR1 as SGHTA and CDR2 as FQGNSA. The CDR3 sequence is 14 residues long. CDR3 nucleotides: TGTGCCAGCAGCCAAGGAGCAGGGTACGATACGCAGTATTTT. It codes for CASSQGAGYDTQYF.

This clonotype was counted ten times or more. This chain connects TRBV28 to TRBJ2-3; either TRBD1 or TRBD2 may supply D (5 bases each). The germline V and J ends were trimmed by 2 bases and 2 bases, with 11 bases remaining between them. CDR3 length: 15 residues. Germline lookup yields CDR1 MDHEN and CDR2 SYDVKM. The CDR3 DNA follows: TGTGCCAGCAGTTTACTGGGACCGCCCACAGATACGCAGTATTTT. Translated, it gives CASSLLGPPTDTQYF.

The chain employs TRBV28 and TRBJ2-2; no firm D call. Per germline, CDR1 MDHEN and CDR2 SYDVKM. The CDR3 has 18 amino acids. V shed 5 bases and J shed 8 bases, with 27 bases lying between them. CDR3 residues: CASSPLSRHVSRSGELFF. CDR3 nucleotides: TGTGCCAGCAGTCCCCTGTCCCGACACGTCTCTCGCTCGGGGGAGCTGTTTTTT.

This clonotype appeared a single time. This may come from a read error, since a much larger clone is one base off. This chain uses TRBV15 with TRBJ2-1, with TRBD2 identical over 10 bases. Per germline, CDR1 LNHNV and CDR2 YYDKDF (reference sequence). The CDR3 has 15 amino acids. CDR3 in DNA: TGTGCCACCAGCAGGGCTAGCGGGAGCTACGATGAGCAGTTCTTC. Translated, it gives CATSRASGSYDEQFF.

Details on this clonotype: With a much larger clone just one base away, this may be a read error. The J gene is TRBJ1-1, the V gene TRBV20-1; D call uncertain. There are 13 residues in the CDR3. Germline V CDR1 and CDR2: DFQATT, SNEGSKA (reference sequence). CDR3 region: CRHLRSGNTEAFF. For the CDR3, the DNA is TGCAGACACCTCCGATCTGGGAACACTGAAGCTTTCTTT.

This chain connects TRBV7-2 to TRBJ1-6, with a weak D call TRBD1 (6 bases). Germline CDR1 reads SGHTA; CDR2 reads FQGNSA. V shed 3 bases and J shed 9 bases, with 12 bases lying between them. The CDR3 contains 14 residues. The CDR3 coding sequence is TGTGCCAGCAGCTTGGGGGGGCGTGGTTCACCCCTCCACTTT. Residues: CASSLGGRGSPLHF.

In nucleotides, the CDR3 is TGCGCCAGCAGCCAAGGCCGGGAGCAGTTCTTC. The encoded protein is CASSQGREQFF. This sequence joins TRBV4-3 and TRBJ2-1, with D hard to call. The CDR3 runs to 11 residues. Germline V gene sequence: CDR1 LGHNA, CDR2 YSLEER. Trimming stripped 1 base from V and 10 bases from J, with 5 bases between.

The table lists this clonotype with many counts. The chain uses TRBV20-1 and TRBJ1-1; TRBD1 agrees at 8 bases. Germline loops: CDR1 DFQATT, CDR2 SNEGSKA (reference sequence). The V and J ends lost 3 bases and 4 bases, in that order; junction bases with no gene match: 7. The CDR3 loop spans 14 amino acids. The CDR3 loop reads CSARTGVSRTEAFF. CDR3 coding DNA: TGCAGTGCTAGGACAGGGGTGAGCCGCACTGAAGCTTTCTTT.

This clonotype was detected only a few times. The J gene is TRBJ2-7, the V gene TRBV20-1; tentatively, D is TRBD1 (5 bases). Trimming left V 0 bases short and J 2 bases short, with 14 bases between. The CDR3 has 15 amino acids. Germline assignment: CDR1 DFQATT and CDR2 SNEGSKA (reference sequence). This CDR3 reads CSARDYAGKPYEQYF. DNA for the CDR3: TGCAGTGCTAGAGATTACGCAGGGAAACCCTACGAGCAGTACTTC.

Concerning this clonotype itself: A much larger clone lies a single base off, so this may be a read error. The chain has TRBV28 and TRBJ1-2; D perhaps matches TRBD1 (5 bases). Germline V gene sequence: CDR1 MDHEN, CDR2 SYDVKM. The length of the CDR3 is 14 residues. This CDR3 is CAGSPPGGFYGYTF. The CDR3 DNA reads TGTGCCGGCAGTCCACCCGGGGGGTTCTATGGCTACACCTTC.

This clonotype was recorded many times. The V and J genes are TRBV15 and TRBJ1-1; tentatively, D is TRBD1 (5 bases). V lost 0 bases to trimming and J lost 2 bases, with 13 bases between them. The CDR3 consists of 16 residues. Germline V gene data show CDR1 as LNHNV and CDR2 as YYDKDF (reference sequence). The DNA for the CDR3 is TGTGCCACCAGCAGAGATCAAGAGACAGTAAACACTGAAGCTTTCTTT. Translating it yields CATSRDQETVNTEAFF.